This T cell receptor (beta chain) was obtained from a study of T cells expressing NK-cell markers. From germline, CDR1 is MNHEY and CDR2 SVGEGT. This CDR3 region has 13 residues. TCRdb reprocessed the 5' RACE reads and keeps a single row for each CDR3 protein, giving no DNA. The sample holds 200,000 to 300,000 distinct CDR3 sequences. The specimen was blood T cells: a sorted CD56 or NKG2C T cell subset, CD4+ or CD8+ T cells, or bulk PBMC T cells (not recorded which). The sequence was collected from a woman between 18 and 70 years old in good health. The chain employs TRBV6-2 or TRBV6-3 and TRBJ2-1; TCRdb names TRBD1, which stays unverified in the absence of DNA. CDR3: CASRDTRINEQFF.